The sequence of this T cell receptor (beta chain) was determined in a study of CD8+ T cells in alopecia areata. The study's findings and limits: Lesional scalp, especially alopecia totalis/universalis, showed higher clonality than normal scalp. Whereas mice showed it more clearly, TCR sharing across patients was murkier, possibly because of HLA.

This clone was seen only a few times. Its antigen is unknown. Trimming took 6 bases from V and 5 from J; bases not matched to a gene: 11. This CDR3 is built from 16 residues. CDR1 MNHNY and CDR2 SVGAGI come from the germline V gene (reference sequence). Cell sorting was applied to PBMCs, and CD4+ and CD8+ T cells were collected. cDNA reverse transcribed from extracted RNA served as the sequencing template. Using immunoSEQ multiplex PCR, the repertoire was profiled, and TCRdb retains in-frame clones only, with some absent. The data hold 150,000 or so clones, with over 80% observed a single time. The TCR originated in a human donor with alopecia areata. The sample in question was CD8+ T cells sorted from blood, obtained at week 0. The chain uses TRBV6-6 and TRBJ2-1, with 9 bases that match TRBD2. The CDR3 protein is CASSRALAGQHNEQFF. CDR3 coding DNA: TGTGCCAGCAGCCGCGCCCTAGCGGGGCAACACAATGAGCAGTTCTTC.